Listed here are 23 T cell receptor beta chains from one sample, sequenced in a study of graft-versus-host responses after intestinal transplantation. Their specific antigens are unknown. Sequencing used immunoSEQ multiplex PCR; TCRdb keeps in-frame clones, though not all of them. The table shows some 81,000 clones, with 85% to 90% occurring only once. The sample here was unstimulated CD4+ T cells sorted from spleen or lymph node cells, taken before intestinal transplant. Source of these receptors: a human donor who received an intestinal transplant.

The genes are TRBV28 and TRBJ1-1; D may be TRBD1 (5 bases). With 5 bases removed from V and 0 bases from J, the gap between germline ends came to 10 bases. The germline gives CDR1 MDHEN, CDR2 SYDVKM. CDR3 length: 14 amino acids. In DNA, the CDR3 is TGTGCCAGCAGTATCGCAGGGATGAACACTGAAGCTTTCTTT. Residues: CASSIAGMNTEAFF.

The chain uses TRBV28 and TRBJ1-2; the D gene is possibly TRBD1 (6 bases). This CDR3 comprises 13 residues. Germline values: CDR1 MDHEN, CDR2 SYDVKM. Between the trimmed V and J ends, which lost 6 bases and 8 bases, there was a span of 16 bases. The CDR3 reads CASRAGTPGGYTF. The CDR3 DNA is TGTGCCAGCAGAGCCGGGACACCGGGAGGCTACACCTTC.

This chain joins TRBV7-8 and TRBJ1-3; D gene unclear. Trimming cost V 1 base and J 0 bases, with 13 bases left between them. The CDR3 contains 17 residues. Germline loops: CDR1 SGHVS, CDR2 FQNEAQ. CDR3 nucleotide sequence: TGTGCCAGCAGCTTAGAGGCCAGGACTTTCTCTGGAAACACCATATATTTT. Translation: CASSLEARTFSGNTIYF.

V is TRBV25-1 and J is TRBJ2-3; D remains unclear. This CDR3 contains 12 residues. The ends were cut back, 6 bases at V and 6 bases at J, with 10 bases in the middle. The germline CDR1 and CDR2 sequences are MGHDK and SYGVNS. The CDR3 region has the DNA TGTGCCAGCAGCCCTTACGGGGATACGCAGTATTTT. This gives the protein CASSPYGDTQYF.

The V and J genes are TRBV19 and TRBJ1-1, with D maybe TRBD1 (5 bases). Germline values: CDR1 LNHDA, CDR2 SQIVND (reference sequence). The CDR3 runs to 15 residues. V was pared by 6 bases and J by 5 bases, with 19 bases between. CDR3 bases: TGTGCCAGTAGAATCCCCGGGCGGAAGGGGACTGAAGCTTTCTTT. Its protein product is CASRIPGRKGTEAFF. The full variable domain, with the rest looked up from reference TRBV19 and TRBJ1-1, is DGGITQSPKYLFRKEGQNVTLSCEQNLNHDAMYWYRQDPGQGLRLIYYSQIVNDFQKGDIAEGYSVSREKKESFPLTVTSAQKNPTAFYLCASRIPGRKGTEAFFGQGTRLTVV.

The chain carries TRBV2 and TRBJ2-5, with 10 positions matching TRBD2. Per germline, CDR1 SNHLY and CDR2 FYNNEI. Unmatched junction bases numbered 18, after V lost 3 bases and J lost 5 bases. CDR3 size: 19 residues. CDR3 amino acids: CASSERSTSGLGGLETQYF. As DNA, the CDR3 is TGTGCCAGCAGTGAGCGATCGACTAGCGGGCTAGGGGGTTTGGAGACCCAGTACTTC. The full variable domain, in which reference TRBV2 and TRBJ2-5 provide the parts outside the CDR3, is EPEVTQTPSHQVTQMGQEVILRCVPISNHLYFYWYRQILGQKVEFLVSFYNNEISEKSEIFDDQFSVERPDGSNFTLKIRSTKLEDSAMYFCASSERSTSGLGGLETQYFGPGTRLLVL.

V usage is TRBV19 and J usage is TRBJ1-5; no firm D call. V lost 4 bases to trimming and J lost 0 bases, with 19 bases between them. The CDR3 is 18 amino acids. Per the germline V gene, CDR1 is LNHDA and CDR2 is SQIVND (reference sequence). CDR3 in DNA: TGTGCCAGTAGTACTCCCCTGGGCAGATTGAATAGCAATCAGCCCCAGCATTTT. Protein product: CASSTPLGRLNSNQPQHF.

J is TRBJ2-3 and V is TRBV6-5; 10 bases fit TRBD1. Germline trimming cut 6 bases from V and 3 bases from J; bases unmatched to any gene: 3. The CDR3 covers 14 residues. CDR1 and CDR2 (germline): MNHEY, SVGAGI. The CDR3 reads CASSPGQGTDTQYF. The CDR3 nucleotides read TGTGCCAGCAGCCCGGGACAGGGGACAGATACGCAGTATTTT.

The chain has TRBV13 and TRBJ2-7, with 7 bases fitting TRBD1. CDR1 PRHDT and CDR2 FYEKMQ come from the germline V gene (reference sequence). V was pared by 6 bases and J by 4 bases, with 9 bases of the junction left unmatched. This CDR3 has 14 amino acids. Here the CDR3 reads CASSYRQGFYEQYF. The CDR3 region has the DNA TGTGCCAGCAGTTACCGACAGGGTTTTTACGAGCAGTACTTC.

The chain employs TRBV6-1 and TRBJ2-3, with 11 bases fitting TRBD2. The V gene end was trimmed by 4 bases and the J gene end by 4 bases; junction bases not matched to a gene: 10. This CDR3 contains 17 residues. Germline V gives CDR1 MNHNS, CDR2 SASEGT. Here the CDR3 DNA reads TGTGCCAGCAGTGCCCGTCCTAGCGGGAGGAGATCAGATACGCAGTATTTT. This codes for CASSARPSGRRSDTQYF.

The rearrangement joins TRBV7-2 to TRBJ2-1; TRBD2 agrees at 12 bases. Germline CDR1 SGHTA, CDR2 FQGNSA. This CDR3 spans 15 amino acids. Unmatched junction bases numbered 1, after V lost 4 bases and J lost 3 bases. Here the CDR3 DNA reads TGTGCCAGCAGCTCACTAGCGGGGGGCTACAATGAGCAGTTCTTC. Translation gives CASSSLAGGYNEQFF.

This clone was observed a handful of times. V and J are TRBV7-2 and TRBJ1-5; unclear D gene. Looked up from germline, CDR1 is SGHTA and CDR2 is FQGNSA. The CDR3 loop spans 14 amino acids. V shed 5 bases and J shed 1 base, with 9 bases lying between them. This CDR3 is CASSQAGSNQPQHF. As DNA, the CDR3 is TGTGCCAGCAGCCAGGCAGGCAGCAATCAGCCCCAGCATTTT.

V and J are TRBV7-6 and TRBJ2-7, with D perhaps TRBD2 (6 bases). This CDR3 contains 15 residues. V lost 6 bases and J lost 0, with 15 bases in between. Germline CDR1 reads SGHVS; CDR2 reads FNYEAQ. This chain's CDR3 is CASSPLWRGSYEQYF. The CDR3 nucleotides are TGTGCCAGCAGTCCCCTATGGAGGGGCTCCTACGAGCAGTACTTC.

This clone was observed a handful of times. The rearrangement uses TRBV28 and TRBJ2-1, with D perhaps TRBD1 (6 bases). Trimming pared 6 bases from V and 1 base from J, leaving 13 bases between. The CDR3 extends over 15 amino acids. Per the germline V gene, CDR1 is MDHEN and CDR2 is SYDVKM. CDR3 nucleotides: TGTGCCAGCAGCCAAGGGGGATGGTCCTACAATGAGCAGTTCTTC. This translates into CASSQGGWSYNEQFF.

This clone was seen only once. The chain is built from TRBV29-1 and TRBJ2-7; TRBD1 matches 11 bases. The CDR3 covers 15 residues. V was pared by 4 bases and J by 2 bases, with 7 bases of the junction left unmatched. Germline V lookup: CDR1 SQVTM, CDR2 ANQGSEA. The CDR3 is CSVGVGQGDPYEQYF. CDR3 DNA: TGCAGCGTTGGAGTGGGACAGGGGGACCCCTACGAGCAGTACTTC.

This rearrangement joins TRBV2 to TRBJ2-5; 7 bases fit TRBD1. This CDR3 contains 13 residues. Germline CDR1 is SNHLY and CDR2 is FYNNEI. Unmatched junction bases numbered 8, after V lost 1 base and J lost 12 bases. The CDR3 is CASSEEGALGEYF. The CDR3 DNA is TGTGCCAGCAGTGAAGAGGGGGCCCTAGGAGAGTACTTC.

This clone has just a few counts. The chain couples TRBV2 to TRBJ1-3, with D possibly being TRBD1 (6 bases). The CDR3 is 15 amino acids. Germline V gives CDR1 SNHLY, CDR2 FYNNEI. V lost 5 bases and J 0 bases, leaving 11 bases between the germline ends. CDR3 in amino acids: CASSLTGNSGNTIYF. CDR3 nucleotide sequence: TGTGCCAGCAGTCTTACAGGGAACTCTGGAAACACCATATATTTT.

The chain carries TRBV19 and TRBJ2-3; the match to TRBD2 covers 8 bases. The junction had 2 bases not matched to a gene; V was cut back by 6 bases and J by 0 bases. Germline V gives CDR1 LNHDA, CDR2 SQIVND (reference sequence). This CDR3 spans 14 amino acids. This chain's CDR3 is CASRASGSTDTQYF. DNA for the CDR3: TGTGCCAGTAGGGCTAGCGGGAGCACAGATACGCAGTATTTT. Based on the CDR3 plus reference TRBV19 and TRBJ2-3, the full variable domain is DGGITQSPKYLFRKEGQNVTLSCEQNLNHDAMYWYRQDPGQGLRLIYYSQIVNDFQKGDIAEGYSVSREKKESFPLTVTSAQKNPTAFYLCASRASGSTDTQYFGPGTRLTVL.

J is TRBJ1-5 and V is TRBV6-1, with D possibly matching TRBD1 (6 bases). The CDR3 has 10 amino acids. Trimming took 4 bases from V and 14 from J, leaving 9 bases between them. The V gene's germline CDR1 is MNHNS and CDR2 SASEGT. The CDR3 nucleotides read TGTGCCAGCAGTGGGGAGGGGGAGCATTTT. Residues: CASSGEGEHF.

The chain recombines TRBV28 with TRBJ2-3; 15 nucleotides align to TRBD2. Germline assignment: CDR1 MDHEN and CDR2 SYDVKM. The V gene end was trimmed by 6 bases and the J gene end by 3 bases; junction bases not matched to a gene: 4. The CDR3 consists of 16 residues. The CDR3 coding sequence is TGTGCCAGCAGCCGGACTAGCGGGAGGGGGACAGATACGCAGTATTTT. Protein sequence: CASSRTSGRGTDTQYF.

This clone has a single count. V usage is TRBV11-2 and J usage is TRBJ2-7, with a weak D call TRBD2 (5 bases). Trimming stripped 5 bases from V and 1 base from J, with 12 bases between. Germline-derived CDR1 and CDR2 are SGHAT and FQNNGV. CDR3 length equals 14 residues. The CDR3 region is CASSPTGWSYEQYF. The CDR3 region has the DNA TGTGCCAGCAGCCCCACGGGATGGTCCTACGAGCAGTACTTC.

V is TRBV6-1 and J is TRBJ1-1, with 8 bases that match TRBD1. The CDR3 runs to 15 residues. V lost 5 bases and J lost 2; bases outside the gene matches: 7. CDR1 MNHNS and CDR2 SASEGT come from the germline V gene. The CDR3 sequence is CASSFAGGSNTEAFF. The CDR3 DNA reads TGTGCCAGCAGTTTCGCAGGGGGCTCTAACACTGAAGCTTTCTTT.

In its sample, this clone was seen once. The CDR3, as DNA: TGTGCCAGCTCTAGCGGACAGGGACCCCGAAGCACCATATATTTT. This translates into CASSSGQGPRSTIYF. The chain combines TRBV28 with TRBJ1-3, with 8 bases matching TRBD1. The junction had 15 bases not matched to a gene; V was cut back by 8 bases and J by 9 bases. Germline values: CDR1 MDHEN, CDR2 SYDVKM. CDR3 length equals 15 residues. Variable domain in full (rest from reference TRBV28 and TRBJ1-3): DVKVTQSSRYLVKRTGEKVFLECVQDMDHENMFWYRQDPGLGLRLIYFSYDVKMKEKGDIPEGYSVSREKKERFSLILESASTNQTSMYLCASSSGQGPRSTIYFGEGSWLTVV.